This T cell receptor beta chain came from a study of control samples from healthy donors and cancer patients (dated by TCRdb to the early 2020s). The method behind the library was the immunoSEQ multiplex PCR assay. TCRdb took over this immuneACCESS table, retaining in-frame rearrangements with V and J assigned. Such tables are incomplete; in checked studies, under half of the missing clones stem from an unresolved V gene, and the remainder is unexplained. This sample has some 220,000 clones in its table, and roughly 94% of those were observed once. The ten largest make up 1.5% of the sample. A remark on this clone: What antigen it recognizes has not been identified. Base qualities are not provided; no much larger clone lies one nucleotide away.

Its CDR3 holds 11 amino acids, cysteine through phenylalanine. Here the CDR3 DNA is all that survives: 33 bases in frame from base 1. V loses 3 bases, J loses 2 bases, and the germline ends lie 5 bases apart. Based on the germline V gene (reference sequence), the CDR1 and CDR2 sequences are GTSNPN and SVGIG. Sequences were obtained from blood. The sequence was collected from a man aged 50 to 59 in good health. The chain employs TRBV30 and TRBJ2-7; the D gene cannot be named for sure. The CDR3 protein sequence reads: CAWRRTYEQYF. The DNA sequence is TGTGCCTGGAGACGGACCTACGAGCAGTACTTC.